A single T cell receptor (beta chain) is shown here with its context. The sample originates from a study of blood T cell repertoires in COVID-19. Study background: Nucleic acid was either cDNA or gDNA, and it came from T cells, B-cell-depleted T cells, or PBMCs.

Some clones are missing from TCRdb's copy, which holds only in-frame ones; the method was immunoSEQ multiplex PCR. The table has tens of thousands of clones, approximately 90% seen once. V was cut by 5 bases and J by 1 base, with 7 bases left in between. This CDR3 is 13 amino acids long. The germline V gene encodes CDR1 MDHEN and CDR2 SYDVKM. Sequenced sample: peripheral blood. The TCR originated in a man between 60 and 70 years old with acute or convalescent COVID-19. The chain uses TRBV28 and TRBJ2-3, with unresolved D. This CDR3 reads CASSTRGTDTQYF. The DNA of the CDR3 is TGTGCCAGCAGTACACGGGGCACAGATACGCAGTATTTT.